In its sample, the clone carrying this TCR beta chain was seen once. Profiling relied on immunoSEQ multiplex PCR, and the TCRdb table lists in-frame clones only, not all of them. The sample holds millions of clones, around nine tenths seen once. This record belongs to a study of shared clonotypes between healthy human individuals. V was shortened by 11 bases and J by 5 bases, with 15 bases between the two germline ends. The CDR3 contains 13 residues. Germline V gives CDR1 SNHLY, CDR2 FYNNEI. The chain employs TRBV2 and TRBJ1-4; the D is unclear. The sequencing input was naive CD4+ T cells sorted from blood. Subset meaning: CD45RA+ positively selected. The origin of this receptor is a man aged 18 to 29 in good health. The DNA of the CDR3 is TGTGCCGGAAGCACGGGGAGGAATGAAAAACTGTTTTTT. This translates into CAGSTGRNEKLFF.